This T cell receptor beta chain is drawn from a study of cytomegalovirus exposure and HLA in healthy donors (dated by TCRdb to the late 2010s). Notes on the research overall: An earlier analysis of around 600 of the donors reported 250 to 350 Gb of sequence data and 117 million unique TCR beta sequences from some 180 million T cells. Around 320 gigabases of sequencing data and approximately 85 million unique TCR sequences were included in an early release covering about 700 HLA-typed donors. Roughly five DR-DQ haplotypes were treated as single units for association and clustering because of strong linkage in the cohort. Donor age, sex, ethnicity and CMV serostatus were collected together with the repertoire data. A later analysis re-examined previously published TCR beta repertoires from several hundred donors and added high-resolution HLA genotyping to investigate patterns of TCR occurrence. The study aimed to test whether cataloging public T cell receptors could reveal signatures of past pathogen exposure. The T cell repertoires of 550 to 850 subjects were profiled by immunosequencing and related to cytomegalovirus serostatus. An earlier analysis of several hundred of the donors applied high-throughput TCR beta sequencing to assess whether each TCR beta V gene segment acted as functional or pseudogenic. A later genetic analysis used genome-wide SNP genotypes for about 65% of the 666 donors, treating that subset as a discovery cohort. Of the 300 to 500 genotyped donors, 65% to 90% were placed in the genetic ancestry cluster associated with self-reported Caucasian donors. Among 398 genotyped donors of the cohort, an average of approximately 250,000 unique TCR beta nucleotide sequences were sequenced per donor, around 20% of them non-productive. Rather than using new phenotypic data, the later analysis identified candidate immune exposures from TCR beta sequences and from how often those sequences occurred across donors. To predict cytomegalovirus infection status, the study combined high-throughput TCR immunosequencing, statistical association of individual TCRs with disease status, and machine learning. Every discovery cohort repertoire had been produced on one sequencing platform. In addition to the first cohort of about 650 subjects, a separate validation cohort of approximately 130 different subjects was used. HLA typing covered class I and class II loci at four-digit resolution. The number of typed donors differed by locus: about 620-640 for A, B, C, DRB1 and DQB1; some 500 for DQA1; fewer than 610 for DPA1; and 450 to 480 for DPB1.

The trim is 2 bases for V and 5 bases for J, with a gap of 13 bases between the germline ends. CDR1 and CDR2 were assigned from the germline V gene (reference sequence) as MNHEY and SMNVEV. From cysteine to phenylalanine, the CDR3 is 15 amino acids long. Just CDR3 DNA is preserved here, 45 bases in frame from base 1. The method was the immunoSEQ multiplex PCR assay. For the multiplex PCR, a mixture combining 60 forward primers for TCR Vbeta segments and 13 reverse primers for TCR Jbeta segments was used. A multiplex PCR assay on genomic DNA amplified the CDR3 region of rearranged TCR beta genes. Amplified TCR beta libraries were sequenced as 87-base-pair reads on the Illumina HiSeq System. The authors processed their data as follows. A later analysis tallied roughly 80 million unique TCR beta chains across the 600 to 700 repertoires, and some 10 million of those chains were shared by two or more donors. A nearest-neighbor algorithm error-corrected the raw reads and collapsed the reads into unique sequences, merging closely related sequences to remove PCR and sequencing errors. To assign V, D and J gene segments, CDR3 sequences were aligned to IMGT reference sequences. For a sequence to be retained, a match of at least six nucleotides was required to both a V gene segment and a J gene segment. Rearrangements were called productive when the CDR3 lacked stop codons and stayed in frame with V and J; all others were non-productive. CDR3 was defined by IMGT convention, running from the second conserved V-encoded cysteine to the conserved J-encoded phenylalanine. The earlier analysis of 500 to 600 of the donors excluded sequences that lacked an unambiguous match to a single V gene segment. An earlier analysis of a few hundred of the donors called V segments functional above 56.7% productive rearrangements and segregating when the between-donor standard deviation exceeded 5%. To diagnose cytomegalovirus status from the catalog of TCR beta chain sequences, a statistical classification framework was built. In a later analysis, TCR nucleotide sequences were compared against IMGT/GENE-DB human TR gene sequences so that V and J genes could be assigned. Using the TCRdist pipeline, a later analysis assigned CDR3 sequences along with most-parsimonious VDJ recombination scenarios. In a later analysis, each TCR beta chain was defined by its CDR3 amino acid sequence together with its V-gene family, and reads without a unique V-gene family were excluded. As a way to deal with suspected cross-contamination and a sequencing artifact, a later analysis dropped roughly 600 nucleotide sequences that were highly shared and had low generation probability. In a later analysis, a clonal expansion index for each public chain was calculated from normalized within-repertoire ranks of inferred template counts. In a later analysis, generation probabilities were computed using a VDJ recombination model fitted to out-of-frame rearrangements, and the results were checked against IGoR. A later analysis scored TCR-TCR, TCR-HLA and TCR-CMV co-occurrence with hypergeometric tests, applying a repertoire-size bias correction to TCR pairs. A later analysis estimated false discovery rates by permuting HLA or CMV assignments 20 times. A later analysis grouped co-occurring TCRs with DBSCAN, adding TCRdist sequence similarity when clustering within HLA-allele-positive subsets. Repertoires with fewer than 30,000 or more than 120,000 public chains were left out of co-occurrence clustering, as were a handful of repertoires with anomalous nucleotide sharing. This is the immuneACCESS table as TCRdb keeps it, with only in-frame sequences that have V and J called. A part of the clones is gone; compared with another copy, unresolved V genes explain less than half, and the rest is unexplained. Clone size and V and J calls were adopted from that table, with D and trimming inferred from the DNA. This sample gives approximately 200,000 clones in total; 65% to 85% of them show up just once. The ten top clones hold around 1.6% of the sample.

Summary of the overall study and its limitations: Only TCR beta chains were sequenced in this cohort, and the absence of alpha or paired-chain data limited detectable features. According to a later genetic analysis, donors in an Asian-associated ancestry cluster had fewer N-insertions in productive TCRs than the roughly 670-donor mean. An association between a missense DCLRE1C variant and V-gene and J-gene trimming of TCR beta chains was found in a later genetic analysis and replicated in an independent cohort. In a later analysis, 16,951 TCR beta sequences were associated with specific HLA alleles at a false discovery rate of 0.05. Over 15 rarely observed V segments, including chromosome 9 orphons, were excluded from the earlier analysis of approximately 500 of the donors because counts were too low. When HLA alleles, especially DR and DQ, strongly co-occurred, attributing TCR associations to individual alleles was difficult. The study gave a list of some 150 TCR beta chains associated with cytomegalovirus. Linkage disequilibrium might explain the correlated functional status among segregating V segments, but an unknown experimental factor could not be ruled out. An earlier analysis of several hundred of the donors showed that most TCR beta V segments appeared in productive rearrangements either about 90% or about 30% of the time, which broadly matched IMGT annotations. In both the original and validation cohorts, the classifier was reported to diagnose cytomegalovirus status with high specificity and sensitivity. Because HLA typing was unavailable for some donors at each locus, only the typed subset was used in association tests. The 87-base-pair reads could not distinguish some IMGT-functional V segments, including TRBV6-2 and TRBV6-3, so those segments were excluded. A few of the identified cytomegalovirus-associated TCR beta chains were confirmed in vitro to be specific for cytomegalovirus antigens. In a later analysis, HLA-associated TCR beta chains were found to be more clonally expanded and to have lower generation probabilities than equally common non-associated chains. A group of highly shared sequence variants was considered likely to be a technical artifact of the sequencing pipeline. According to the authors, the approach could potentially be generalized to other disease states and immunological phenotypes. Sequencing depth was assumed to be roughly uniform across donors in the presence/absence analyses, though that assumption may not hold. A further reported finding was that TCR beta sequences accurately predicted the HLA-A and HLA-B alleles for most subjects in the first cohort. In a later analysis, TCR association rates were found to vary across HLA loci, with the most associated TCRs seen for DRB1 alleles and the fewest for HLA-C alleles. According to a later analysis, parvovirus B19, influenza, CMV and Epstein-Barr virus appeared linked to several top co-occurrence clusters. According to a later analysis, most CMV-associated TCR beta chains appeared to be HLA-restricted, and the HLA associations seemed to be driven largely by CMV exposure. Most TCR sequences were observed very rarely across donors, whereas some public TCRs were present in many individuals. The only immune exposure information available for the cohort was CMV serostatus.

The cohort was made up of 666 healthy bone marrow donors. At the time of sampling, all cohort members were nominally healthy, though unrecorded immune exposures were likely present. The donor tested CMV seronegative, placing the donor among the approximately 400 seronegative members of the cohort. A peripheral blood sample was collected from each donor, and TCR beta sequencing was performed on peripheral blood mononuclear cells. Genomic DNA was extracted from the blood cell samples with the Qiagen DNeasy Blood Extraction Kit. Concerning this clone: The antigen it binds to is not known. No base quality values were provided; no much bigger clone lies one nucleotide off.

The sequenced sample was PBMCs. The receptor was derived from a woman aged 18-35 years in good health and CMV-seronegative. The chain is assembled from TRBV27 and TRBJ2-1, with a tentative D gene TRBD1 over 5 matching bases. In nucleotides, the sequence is TGTGCCAGCAGTTTAGGGGCACAGGCCGACAATGAGCAGTTCTTC. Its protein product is CASSLGAQADNEQFF.